This T cell receptor (beta chain) was recovered during a study of cytomegalovirus exposure and HLA in healthy donors. The PCR made use of 60 Vbeta and 13 Jbeta primers. Only in-frame clones appear in the TCRdb table, and some are missing; sequencing was by immunoSEQ multiplex PCR. The table shows around 100,000 clones, with just under 75% occurring only once. Germline lookup yields CDR1 SGHRS and CDR2 YFSETQ. The CDR3 extends over 14 amino acids. V lost 5 bases, J lost 12 bases, and 10 bases stayed unmatched. Study results and caveats: Later genetic work tied a missense DCLRE1C variant to beta-chain V and J trimming. A later look showed TCR association rates differing by HLA locus, highest for DRB1 and lowest for HLA-C.

The sample holds a few counts of this clone. No antigen is known for it. The clonotype originates from a man aged 45-65 years in good health and CMV-seropositive. The rearrangement links TRBV5-1 to TRBJ2-3; 12 nucleotides agree with TRBD1. The material sequenced was PBMCs. CDR3 sequence reads: CASSGTGGSLSQYF. The CDR3 DNA reads as TGCGCCAGCAGTGGGACAGGGGGCTCTTTATCACAGTATTTT.